Below, 27 T cell receptor beta chains from the same sample are listed, as sequenced in a study of T cells expressing NK-cell markers. TCRdb reprocessed the 5' RACE reads and reports one entry per CDR3 protein, with no DNA. The sample features around 550,000 distinct CDR3 sequences, with approximately 3.5% in its top ten. The sequenced sample was blood T cells: a sorted CD56 or NKG2C T cell subset, CD4+ or CD8+ T cells, or bulk PBMC T cells (not recorded which). Source of these receptors: a man aged 18 to 30 in good health.

The V call is TRBV15, the J call TRBJ2-7; TCRdb selects TRBD1, and the lack of DNA leaves this call unchecked. CDR3 length: 15 residues. Germline V lookup: CDR1 LNHNV, CDR2 YYDKDF (reference sequence). CDR3 sequence reads: CATSMGTGLSYEQYF.

J is TRBJ1-4 and V is TRBV7-6. The CDR3 totals 14 residues. CDR1 is SGHVS, CDR2 FNYEAQ, per germline. The CDR3 here is CASSLGAVNEKLFF.

This chain uses TRBV7-9 with TRBJ1-1; TCRdb outputs TRBD1, but without DNA this stays unchecked. CDR1 is SEHNR, CDR2 FQNEAQ, per germline (reference sequence). The CDR3 is 11 amino acids. The CDR3: CASPGNTEAFF. The full variable domain, with the rest looked up from reference TRBV7-9 and TRBJ1-1, is DTGVSQNPRHKITKRGQNVTFRCDPISEHNRLYWYRQTLGQGPEFLTYFQNEAQLEKSRLLSDRFSAERPKGSFSTLEIQRTEQGDSAMYLCASPGNTEAFFGQGTRLTVV.

The CDR3 sequence: CASSQSGAASNEQFF. This rearrangement joins TRBV11-2 to TRBJ2-1; TCRdb's assignment of TRBD2 cannot be checked, as there is no DNA. Germline V lookup: CDR1 SGHAT, CDR2 FQNNGV. The CDR3 sequence is 15 residues long.

The chain couples TRBV2 to TRBJ2-3. From germline, CDR1 is SNHLY and CDR2 FYNNEI. This CDR3 has 13 residues. CDR3 amino acids: CASTIFSTDTQYF.

The J gene is TRBJ2-1, the V gene TRBV3-1. The CDR3 is made up of 16 amino acids. CDR1 and CDR2 (germline): LGHDT, YNNKEL (reference sequence). CDR3 sequence reads: CASSQVRLGSSHEQFF.

The chain uses TRBV7-3 and TRBJ2-1; TCRdb's D gene call, TRBD2, goes unchecked for lack of DNA. Germline V gives CDR1 SGHTA, CDR2 FQGTGA. The length of the CDR3 is 21 residues. This CDR3 is CASSLEPLAGGGHSSYNEQFF.

The V and J genes are TRBV4-2 and TRBJ2-3; the TCRdb D gene call, TRBD2, has no DNA to confirm it. Germline assignment: CDR1 LGHNA and CDR2 YNFKEQ. The CDR3 loop spans 16 amino acids. CDR3 sequence reads: CASSRDLAGGTDTQYF.

The chain links TRBV20-1 to TRBJ1-3. CDR3 length: 14 residues. Germline V CDR1 and CDR2: DFQATT, SNEGSKA (reference sequence). CDR3 residues: CSARQGVSGNTIYF.

This chain links TRBV7-9 with TRBJ1-1; TCRdb reports TRBD1, a call that lacks DNA to check it against. CDR1 and CDR2 from the germline V gene are SEHNR and FQNEAQ (reference sequence). The CDR3 consists of 12 residues. The CDR3 reads CASSYGTGQAFF.

This sequence joins TRBV25-1 and TRBJ2-1; lacking DNA, the TRBD2 call made by TCRdb goes unchecked. Germline V gene sequence: CDR1 MGHDK, CDR2 SYGVNS. CDR3 size: 17 residues. CDR3 in amino acids: CASRSPAGGYSYNEQFF.

The chain links TRBV12-3 or TRBV12-4 to TRBJ2-2; the TCRdb call, TRBD1, lacks DNA for checking. The length of the CDR3 is 17 residues. The CDR3: CASRRPTGGSSTGELFF.

This rearrangement joins TRBV20-1 to TRBJ1-4; the D call of TRBD1 rests on TCRdb alone, since no DNA is present to check it. The CDR3 length is 16 residues. Germline lookup yields CDR1 DFQATT and CDR2 SNEGSKA (reference sequence). This CDR3 is CSAREMGGGAGEKLFF.

The chain employs TRBV20-1 and TRBJ2-7; TCRdb lists TRBD1, though no DNA is available to test this call. Looked up from germline, CDR1 is DFQATT and CDR2 is SNEGSKA (reference sequence). The CDR3 runs 12 residues. CDR3 sequence: CSPRGATDEQYF.

V and J are TRBV5-5 and TRBJ2-3; TCRdb's D gene call, TRBD2, goes unchecked for lack of DNA. This CDR3 contains 15 residues. CDR1 and CDR2 (germline): SGHKS, YYEKEE (reference sequence). This CDR3 is CASSSLAGSTDTQYF.

V gene TRBV5-4 combines with J gene TRBJ2-1; there is no DNA to check the TCRdb D call of TRBD2. The CDR3 has 15 amino acids. Germline CDR1 is SGHNT and CDR2 is YYREEE (reference sequence). The CDR3 here is CASSPQREGGNEQFF.

V gene TRBV12-3 or TRBV12-4 combines with J gene TRBJ2-7; TCRdb's D call of TRBD1 is untestable without DNA. The CDR3 extends over 13 amino acids. This CDR3 is CASRPRLVREQYF.

CDR3 region: CASSSGETLGAGELFF. V gene TRBV12-3 or TRBV12-4 combines with J gene TRBJ2-2; TCRdb calls TRBD2, which cannot be checked without DNA. The CDR3 has 16 amino acids.

This chain connects TRBV29-1 to TRBJ2-1; the TCRdb D gene call, TRBD1, has no DNA to confirm it. The CDR3 covers 15 residues. Looked up from germline, CDR1 is SQVTM and CDR2 is ANQGSEA. CDR3 amino acids: CSVDQGSSSYNEQFF.

The chain is built from TRBV6-5 and TRBJ1-3; TCRdb picks TRBD1, but there is no DNA to check that call. Per germline, CDR1 MNHEY and CDR2 SVGAGI. This CDR3 is 13 amino acids long. CDR3 in amino acids: CASSRRDGNTIYF.

V is TRBV29-1 and J is TRBJ2-1; checking the TCRdb D call of TRBD1 is not possible without DNA. The germline CDR1 and CDR2 sequences are SQVTM and ANQGSEA. The CDR3 extends over 13 amino acids. The CDR3 here is CSARQGGYNEQFF.

This rearrangement joins TRBV27 to TRBJ1-5; the TCRdb call, TRBD1, lacks DNA for checking. The germline V gene has CDR1 MNHEY and CDR2 SMNVEV (reference sequence). The CDR3 totals 16 residues. This CDR3 reads CASSLLGRGGNQPQHF.

The chain recombines TRBV15 with TRBJ2-7; as DNA is missing, the TRBD1 call by TCRdb cannot be tested. The CDR3 consists of 13 residues. Per germline, CDR1 LNHNV and CDR2 YYDKDF (reference sequence). The CDR3 loop reads CATRGYDRAEQYF.

The chain joins TRBV4-1 to TRBJ2-1; TCRdb selects TRBD2, and the lack of DNA leaves this call unchecked. The CDR3 sequence is 17 residues long. The germline CDR1 and CDR2 sequences are MGHRA and YSYEKL. The CDR3: CASSPERGLTPHNEQFF.

The genes are TRBV20-1 and TRBJ2-5; with no DNA, the TCRdb D assignment of TRBD1 cannot be verified. The length of the CDR3 is 14 residues. CDR1 DFQATT and CDR2 SNEGSKA come from the germline V gene (reference sequence). The CDR3 protein is CSAREVSGAETQYF.

CDR3 protein: CASSVENYQPQHF. The V gene is TRBV12-3 or TRBV12-4, the J gene TRBJ1-5. This CDR3 is built from 13 residues.

The chain is built from TRBV19 and TRBJ1-5; without DNA, the TCRdb call of TRBD1 cannot be checked. Germline V gene sequence: CDR1 LNHDA, CDR2 SQIVND (reference sequence). This CDR3 contains 13 residues. The CDR3 here is CASGDRPNQPQHF.